This T cell receptor beta chain was profiled in a study of T cell repertoires in cytomegalovirus infection. As regards this clonotype: Antigen unknown.

V gave up 0 bases and J gave up 9 bases; unmatched junction bases: 9. Germline V gene sequence: CDR1 MGHRA, CDR2 YSYEKL. The CDR3 extends over 16 amino acids. TCRdb re-derived calls from the reads in MiXCR, one entry per CDR3 protein. The sample gives some 920,000 distinct CDR3 sequences, roughly 30% of which show up once; about an eighth is in the top ten. Specimen: cultured CD8+ T cells from PBMCs, collected from culture after CMV antigen stimulation. The chain employs TRBV4-1 and TRBJ2-1; 9 bases align to TRBD1. This clonotype originated in a human donor in good health (CMV status not recorded). Some clones in this sample may be carry-over from other donors' samples. In nucleotides, the CDR3 is TGCGCCAGCAGCCAAGATCCTGGTGGGACAGGGCCTGAGCAGTTCTTC. Amino acids: CASSQDPGGTGPEQFF.